Given below is one T cell receptor beta chain in context. As yet, its antigen is unknown. J was trimmed by 7 bases and V by 3 bases; bases with no gene match: 10. The CDR3 is made up of 15 amino acids. Germline V lookup: CDR1 GTSNPN, CDR2 SVGIG (reference sequence). The table came from immunoSEQ multiplex PCR; TCRdb's copy has only in-frame clones and leaves some out. The sample shows 7,000 to 10,000 clones, around three fifths of them seen only once. The data stem from a study of T cells in tumors after PD-1 blockade. Study in general: Either cemiplimab 350 mg every 2 weeks or pembrolizumab 200 mg every 3 weeks was given. Daily vismodegib 150 mg continued in a subset of anti-PD-1-treated patients. General study results and limits: Clonal replacement, not reinvigoration, is suggested for expanded exhausted CD8+ clones after therapy. Peripheral recruitment is suggested, as some novel exhausted tumor clones were in pre-treatment blood.

This sample's time point: second of two post-therapy site-matched biopsies around two months apart. V gene TRBV30 combines with J gene TRBJ2-2; 8 bases fit TRBD2. This clonotype was obtained from a human donor with basal cell carcinoma. The sequences come from tumor tissue, collected after anti-PD-1 treatment. CDR3 bases: TGTGCCTGGAGCCCGGGACTAGGTCGAGTCGGGGAGCTGTTTTTT. Protein sequence: CAWSPGLGRVGELFF.